One and the same sample provided the 15 T cell receptor beta chains below, sequenced in a study of blood T cell repertoires in COVID-19 (dated by TCRdb to about 2020). The library came from the immunoSEQ multiplex PCR assay. This is the immuneACCESS table as TCRdb keeps it, with only in-frame sequences that have V and J called. A part of the clones is gone; compared with another copy, unresolved V genes explain less than half, and the rest is unexplained. This sample lists a few hundred thousand clones; roughly 88% were detected once. Of the sample, 1.4% falls within the top ten clones. Sequenced: peripheral blood. The origin of the receptors is a woman aged 40 to 50 who had recovered from COVID-19.

The CDR3 DNA reads TGTGCCTGGCGCCAGACTAGCTCCTACGAGCAGTACTTC. Translating it yields CAWRQTSSYEQYF. The V call is TRBV30, the J call TRBJ2-7; possible D gene TRBD2, 6 bases. Germline V gene data show CDR1 as GTSNPN and CDR2 as SVGIG (reference sequence). The CDR3 has 13 amino acids. Trimming removed 5 bases at V and 0 bases at J, with 11 bases between.

The V and J genes are TRBV28 and TRBJ1-2; TRBD1 matches 8 bases. The CDR3 runs 16 residues. With 8 bases clipped from V and 7 bases from J, the junction kept 18 bases outside the gene matches. Germline V lookup: CDR1 MDHEN, CDR2 SYDVKM. The CDR3 here is CASSRGTGLAGSGYTF. Written as DNA, the CDR3 is TGTGCCAGCTCGAGGGGGACAGGCCTAGCAGGGTCTGGCTACACCTTC.

This clone was seen only a few times. The V gene is TRBV6-5, the J gene TRBJ1-1, with 7 bases identical to TRBD1. This CDR3 has 13 residues. J lost 5 bases, V lost 6 bases, and 6 bases had no gene match. Looked up from germline, CDR1 is MNHEY and CDR2 is SVGAGI. This CDR3 is CASRGYRGTEAFF. CDR3 DNA: TGTGCCAGCAGGGGGTACAGGGGTACTGAAGCTTTCTTT.

In nucleotides, the CDR3 is TGTGCCAGCTCACTTACGGGGGGGCGCGGTAATGGTTATTCACCCCTCCACTTT. Its translation is CASSLTGGRGNGYSPLHF. This sequence joins TRBV18 and TRBJ1-6, with D perhaps matching TRBD1 (6 bases). The CDR3 length is 18 residues. Deletions cut 4 bases from V and 8 bases from J, with 24 bases between. The germline CDR1 and CDR2 sequences are KGHSH and LQKENI.

V usage is TRBV10-3 and J usage is TRBJ2-3, with 10 bases that match TRBD2. Germline trimming cut 10 bases from V and 0 bases from J; bases unmatched to any gene: 7. Germline V CDR1 and CDR2: ENHRY, SYGVKD. The CDR3 runs 15 residues. CDR3 sequence (DNA): TGTGCCACGAGAACTAGCGGGACGAGCACAGATACGCAGTATTTT. Translation: CATRTSGTSTDTQYF.

The rearrangement uses TRBV9 and TRBJ1-1, with TRBD1 matching 7 bases. This CDR3 spans 13 amino acids. Looked up from germline, CDR1 is SGDLS and CDR2 is YYNGEE. V lost 3 bases and J lost 3; bases outside the gene matches: 2. CDR3 nucleotide sequence: TGTGCCAGCAGCGCCGGGACAGACACTGAAGCTTTCTTT. Translation: CASSAGTDTEAFF. The variable domain in full, completed from reference TRBV9 and TRBJ1-1, reads DSGVTQTPKHLITATGQRVTLRCSPRSGDLSVYWYQQSLDQGLQFLIQYYNGEERAKGNILERFSAQQFPDLHSELNLSSLELGDSALYFCASSAGTDTEAFFGQGTRLTVV.

The CDR3 DNA reads TGTGCCAGCAGCAACTCCGACAGGGTCGCCTATAATTCACCCCTCCACTTT. Its protein product is CASSNSDRVAYNSPLHF. This chain uses TRBV9 with TRBJ1-6; TRBD1 agrees at 7 bases. Germline CDR1 and CDR2: SGDLS and YYNGEE. This CDR3 is built from 17 residues. J lost 2 bases, V lost 4 bases, and 9 bases had no gene match.

The chain recombines TRBV12-3 or TRBV12-4 with TRBJ2-7, with D possibly matching TRBD2 (7 bases). The CDR3 sequence is 13 residues long. V lost 2 bases to trimming and J lost 6 bases, with 11 bases between them. CDR3 in amino acids: CASSLRGEGEQYF. The DNA for the CDR3 is TGTGCCAGCAGTTTAAGGGGGGAGGGCGAGCAGTACTTC.

The chain links TRBV5-6 to TRBJ2-1; 9 bases fit TRBD1. The germline V gene encodes CDR1 SGHDT and CDR2 YYEEEE. The trim removed 2 bases at V and 7 bases at J, leaving 4 bases unmatched. The CDR3 runs to 14 residues. The CDR3 spells CASSFGTGNNEQFF. The CDR3 nucleotides read TGTGCCAGCAGCTTCGGGACAGGGAATAATGAGCAGTTCTTC. The entire variable domain, with the rest obtained from reference TRBV5-6 and TRBJ2-1, is as follows: DAGVTQSPTHLIKTRGQQVTLRCSPKSGHDTVSWYQQALGQGPQFIFQYYEEEERQRGNFPDRFSGHQFPNYSSELNVNALLLGDSALYLCASSFGTGNNEQFFGPGTRLTVL.

V usage is TRBV10-3 and J usage is TRBJ1-1; tentative D call: TRBD1 (6 bases). This CDR3 is built from 13 residues. The V and J ends lost 2 bases and 3 bases respectively, with 7 bases between them. Germline V gene sequence: CDR1 ENHRY, CDR2 SYGVKD. The CDR3 sequence: CAISEGQYTEAFF. The CDR3 DNA reads TGTGCCATCAGTGAGGGACAGTACACTGAAGCTTTCTTT.

The chain links TRBV4-3 to TRBJ2-2; tentatively, D is TRBD1 (5 bases). Germline CDR1 and CDR2: LGHNA and YSLEER. This CDR3 contains 16 residues. Trimming stripped 3 bases from V and 0 bases from J, with 11 bases between. The CDR3 DNA is TGCGCCAGCAGCCAGAGACAGCCCGCGAACACCGGGGAGCTGTTTTTT. It yields the protein CASSQRQPANTGELFF.

This chain links TRBV10-3 with TRBJ1-2; D is unclear. V gave up 0 bases and J gave up 8 bases, with 10 bases separating them. The CDR3 contains 13 residues. Germline V gives CDR1 ENHRY, CDR2 SYGVKD. The CDR3 nucleotides are TGTGCCATCAGTGAGTCCGGGGTGGAGGGCTACACCTTC. This encodes CAISESGVEGYTF.

V gene TRBV27 combines with J gene TRBJ2-4; D uncertain. Germline CDR1 and CDR2: MNHEY and SMNVEV (reference sequence). The CDR3 covers 14 residues. V lost 5 bases, J lost 0 bases, and 8 bases lay in between. The DNA of the CDR3 is TGTGCCAGCAGTGTCCCAGGAGCCAAAAACATTCAGTACTTC. Amino acid sequence: CASSVPGAKNIQYF.

This clone was observed once. This chain connects TRBV6-1 to TRBJ1-3; D not resolved. Looked up from germline, CDR1 is MNHNS and CDR2 is SASEGT. The CDR3 contains 15 residues. Trimming pared 2 bases from V and 0 bases from J, leaving 8 bases between. Here the CDR3 reads CASSELRSSGNTIYF. The CDR3, as DNA: TGTGCCAGCAGTGAATTAAGGAGCTCTGGAAACACCATATATTTT.

The genes are TRBV5-1 and TRBJ2-1; TRBD2 matches 13 bases. Unmatched junction bases numbered 4, after V lost 4 bases and J lost 6 bases. This CDR3 contains 15 residues. Germline CDR1 reads SGHRS; CDR2 reads YFSETQ. CDR3: CASSQTSGGANEQFF. The CDR3 DNA sequence: TGCGCCAGCAGCCAAACTAGCGGGGGGGCCAATGAGCAGTTCTTC.